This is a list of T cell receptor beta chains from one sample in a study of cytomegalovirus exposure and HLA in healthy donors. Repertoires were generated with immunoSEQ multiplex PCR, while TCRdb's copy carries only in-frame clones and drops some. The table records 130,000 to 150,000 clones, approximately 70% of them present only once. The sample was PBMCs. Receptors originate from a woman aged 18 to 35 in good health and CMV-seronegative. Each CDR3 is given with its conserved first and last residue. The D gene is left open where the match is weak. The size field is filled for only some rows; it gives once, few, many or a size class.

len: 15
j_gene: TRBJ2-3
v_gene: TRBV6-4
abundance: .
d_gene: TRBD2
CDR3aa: CASSSGGAATDTQYF
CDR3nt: TGTGCCAGCAGTAGCGGGGGGGCAGCCACAGATACGCAGTATTTT

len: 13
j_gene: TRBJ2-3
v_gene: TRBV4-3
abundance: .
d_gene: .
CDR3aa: CASSRGEVDTQYF
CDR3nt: TGCGCCAGCAGCCGGGGAGAGGTGGATACGCAGTATTTT

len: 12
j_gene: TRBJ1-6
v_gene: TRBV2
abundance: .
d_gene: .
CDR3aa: CASSGNNSPLHF
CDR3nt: TGTGCCAGCAGCGGGAATAATTCACCCCTCCACTTT

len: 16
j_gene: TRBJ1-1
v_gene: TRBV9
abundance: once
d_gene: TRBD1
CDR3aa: CASSVGTGGLRTEAFF
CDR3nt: TGTGCCAGCAGCGTAGGGACAGGGGGCTTAAGGACTGAAGCTTTCTTT

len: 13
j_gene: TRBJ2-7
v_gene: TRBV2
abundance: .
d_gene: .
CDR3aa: CASRPGRRYEQYF
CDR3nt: TGTGCCAGCAGGCCCGGCAGGAGGTACGAGCAGTACTTC

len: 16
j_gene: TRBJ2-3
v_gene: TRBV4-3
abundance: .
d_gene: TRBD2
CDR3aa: CASSQALAGITDTQYF
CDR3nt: TGCGCCAGCAGCCAAGCTCTAGCGGGAATCACAGATACGCAGTATTTT

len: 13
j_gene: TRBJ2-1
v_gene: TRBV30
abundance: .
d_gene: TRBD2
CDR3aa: CALATSGRNEQFF
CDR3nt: TGTGCCCTCGCTACTAGCGGGAGAAATGAGCAGTTCTTC

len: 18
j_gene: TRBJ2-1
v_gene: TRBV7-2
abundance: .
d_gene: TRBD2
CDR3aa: CASSLLAPGLARGNEQFF
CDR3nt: TGTGCCAGCAGCTTATTGGCGCCGGGACTAGCGCGGGGCAATGAGCAGTTCTTC

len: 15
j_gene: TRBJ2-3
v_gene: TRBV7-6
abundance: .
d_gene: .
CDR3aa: CASSRSGSFTDTQYF
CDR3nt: TGTGCCAGCAGCCGAAGCGGTTCCTTCACAGATACGCAGTATTTT

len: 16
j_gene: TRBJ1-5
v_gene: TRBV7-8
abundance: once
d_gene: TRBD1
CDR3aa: CASSSQGGGQDLPQHF
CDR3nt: TGTGCCAGCAGCTCCCAAGGAGGGGGACAGGATCTGCCCCAGCATTTT

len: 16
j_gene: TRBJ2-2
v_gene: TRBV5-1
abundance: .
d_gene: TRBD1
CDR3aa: CASSPTGVPNTGELFF
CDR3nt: TGCGCCAGCAGCCCCACAGGGGTTCCGAACACCGGGGAGCTGTTTTTT

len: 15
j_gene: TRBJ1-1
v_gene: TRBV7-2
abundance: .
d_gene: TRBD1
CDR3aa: CASSLVGQGVTEAFF
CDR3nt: TGTGCCAGCAGCTTAGTGGGACAGGGGGTAACTGAAGCTTTCTTT

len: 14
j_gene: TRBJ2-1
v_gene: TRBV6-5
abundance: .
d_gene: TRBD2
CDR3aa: CASSTTSGSNEQFF
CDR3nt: TGTGCCAGCAGTACGACTAGCGGGAGCAATGAGCAGTTCTTC

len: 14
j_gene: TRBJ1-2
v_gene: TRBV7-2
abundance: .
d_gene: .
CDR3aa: CASSRAVEFYGYTF
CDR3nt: TGTGCCAGCAGCCGAGCGGTCGAATTCTATGGCTACACCTTC

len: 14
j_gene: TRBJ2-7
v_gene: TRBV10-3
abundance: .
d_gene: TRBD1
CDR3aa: CAIRKGQGADEQYF
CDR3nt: TGTGCCATCAGGAAGGGACAGGGGGCAGACGAGCAGTACTTC

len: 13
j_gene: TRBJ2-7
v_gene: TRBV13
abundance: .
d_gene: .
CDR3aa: CASSLGRSYEQYF
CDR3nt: TGTGCCAGCAGCTTAGGCCGGTCCTACGAGCAGTACTTC

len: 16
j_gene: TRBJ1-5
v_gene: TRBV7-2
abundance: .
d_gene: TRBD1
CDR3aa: CASSLALGQGDQPQHF
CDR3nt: TGTGCCAGCAGCTTAGCGCTGGGACAGGGTGATCAGCCCCAGCATTTT

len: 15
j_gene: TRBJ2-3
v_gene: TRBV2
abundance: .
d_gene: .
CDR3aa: CASSKQGKGTDTQYF
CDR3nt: TGTGCCAGCAGTAAGCAAGGGAAGGGGACAGATACGCAGTATTTT

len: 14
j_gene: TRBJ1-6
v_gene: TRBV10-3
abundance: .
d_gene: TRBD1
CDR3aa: CAISKGAVYSPLHF
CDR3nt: TGTGCCATCAGCAAGGGGGCTGTCTATTCACCCCTCCACTTT

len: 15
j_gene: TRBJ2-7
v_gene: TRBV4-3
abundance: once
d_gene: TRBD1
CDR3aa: CASSQDRGLSYEQYF
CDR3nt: TGCGCCAGCAGCCAAGACAGGGGGCTTTCCTACGAGCAGTACTTC

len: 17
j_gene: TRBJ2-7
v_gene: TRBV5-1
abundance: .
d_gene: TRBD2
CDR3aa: CASRQADLAGAFYEQYF
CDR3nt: TGCGCCAGCAGGCAAGCGGACCTAGCGGGGGCCTTCTACGAGCAGTACTTC

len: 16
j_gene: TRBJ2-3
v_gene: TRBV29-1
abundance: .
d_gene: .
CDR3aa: CSVEVLGGTATDTQYF
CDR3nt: TGCAGCGTTGAAGTTTTGGGCGGGACAGCCACAGATACGCAGTATTTT

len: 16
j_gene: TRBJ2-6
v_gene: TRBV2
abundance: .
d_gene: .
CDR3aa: CASSEASFSGANVLTF
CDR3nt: TGTGCCAGCAGTGAAGCTAGTTTCTCTGGGGCCAACGTCCTGACTTTC

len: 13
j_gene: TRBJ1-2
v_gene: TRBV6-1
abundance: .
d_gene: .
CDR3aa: CASRPGLIYGYTF
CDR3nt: TGTGCCAGCAGACCGGGACTCATCTATGGCTACACCTTC

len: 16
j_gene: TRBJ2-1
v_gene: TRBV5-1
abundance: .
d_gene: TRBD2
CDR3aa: CASTSGSLAGGNEQFF
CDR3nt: TGCGCCAGCACCTCAGGGTCACTAGCGGGAGGCAATGAGCAGTTCTTC

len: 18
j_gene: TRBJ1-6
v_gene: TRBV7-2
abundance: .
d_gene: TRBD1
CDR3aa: CASSSSLKGASYNSPLHF
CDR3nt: TGTGCCAGCAGCTCGAGCTTGAAGGGGGCCTCCTATAATTCACCCCTCCACTTT

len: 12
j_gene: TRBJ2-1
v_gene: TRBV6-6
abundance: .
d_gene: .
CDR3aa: CASSYSDREQFF
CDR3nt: TGTGCCAGCAGTTACTCAGACAGGGAGCAGTTCTTC

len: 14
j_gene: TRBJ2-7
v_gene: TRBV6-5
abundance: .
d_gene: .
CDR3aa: CASSRAPGTYEQYF
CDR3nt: TGTGCCAGCAGTCGAGCCCCAGGGACCTACGAGCAGTACTTC

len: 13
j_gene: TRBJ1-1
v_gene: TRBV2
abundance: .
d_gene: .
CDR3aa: CASSEARNTEAFF
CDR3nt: TGTGCCAGCAGTGAGGCCCGGAACACTGAAGCTTTCTTT

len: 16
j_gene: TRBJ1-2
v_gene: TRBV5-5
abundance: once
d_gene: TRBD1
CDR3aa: CASSLGRDRGNYGYTF
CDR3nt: TGTGCCAGCAGCTTGGGCCGGGACAGGGGGAACTATGGCTACACCTTC

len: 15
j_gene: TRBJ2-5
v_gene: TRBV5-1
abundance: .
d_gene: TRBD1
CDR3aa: CASSPRTGVEETQYF
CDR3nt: TGCGCCAGCAGCCCCCGGACAGGGGTAGAAGAGACCCAGTACTTC

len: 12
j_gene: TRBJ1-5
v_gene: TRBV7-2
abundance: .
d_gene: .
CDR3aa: CASSLVGGAQHF
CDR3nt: TGTGCCAGCAGCTTAGTCGGGGGAGCCCAGCATTTT

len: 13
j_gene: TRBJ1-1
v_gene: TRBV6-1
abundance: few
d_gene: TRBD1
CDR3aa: CASSRQGITEAFF
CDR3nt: TGTGCCAGCAGCCGACAGGGAATCACTGAAGCTTTCTTT

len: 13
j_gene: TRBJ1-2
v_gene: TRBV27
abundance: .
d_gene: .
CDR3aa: CASSFTGNYGYTF
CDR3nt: TGTGCCAGCAGTTTCACAGGCAACTATGGCTACACCTTC

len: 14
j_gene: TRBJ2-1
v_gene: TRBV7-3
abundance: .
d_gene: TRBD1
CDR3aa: CASSSSGTDNEQFF
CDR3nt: TGTGCCAGCAGCTCTTCCGGGACAGACAATGAGCAGTTCTTC

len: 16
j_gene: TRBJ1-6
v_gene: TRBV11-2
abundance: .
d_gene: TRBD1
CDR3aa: CASSYSGTGVDSPLHF
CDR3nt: TGTGCCAGCAGCTACTCCGGGACAGGGGTGGATTCACCCCTCCACTTT

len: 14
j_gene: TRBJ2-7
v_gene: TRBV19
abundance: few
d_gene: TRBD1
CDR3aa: CASSAGTGAYEQYF
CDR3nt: TGTGCCAGTAGCGCCGGGACAGGAGCCTACGAGCAGTACTTC

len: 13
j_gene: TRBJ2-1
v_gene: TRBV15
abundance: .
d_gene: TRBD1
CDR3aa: CATSWDRRNEQFF
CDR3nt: TGTGCCACCAGCTGGGACAGGCGGAATGAGCAGTTCTTC